One and the same sample provided the 8 T cell receptor beta chains below, sequenced in a study of blood T cell repertoires in COVID-19. TCRdb's copy holds only in-frame clones and misses some; the assay was immunoSEQ multiplex PCR. The data hold about 89,000 clones, with roughly 80% observed a single time. Sequencing was carried out using peripheral blood. These receptors were obtained from a human donor in a cohort sampled during active COVID-19.

The gene calls are TRBV5-5 and TRBJ1-1; D is ambiguous. Trimming removed 4 bases from V and 8 bases from J, with 6 bases in between. The CDR3 runs to 10 residues. Per germline, CDR1 SGHKS and CDR2 YYEKEE (reference sequence). Written as DNA, the CDR3 is TGTGCCAGCAGCGGTAGAGAAGCTTTCTTT. Amino acid sequence: CASSGREAFF. The full variable domain, completed using reference TRBV5-5 and TRBJ1-1, is DAGVTQSPTHLIKTRGQQVTLRCSPISGHKSVSWYQQVLGQGPQFIFQYYEKEERGRGNFPDRFSARQFPNYSSELNVNALLLGDSALYLCASSGREAFFGQGTRLTVV.

This clone was counted a single time. The chain uses TRBV7-9 and TRBJ2-7; TRBD1 might be the D (6 bases). The CDR3 is made up of 15 amino acids. Trimming took off 5 bases at V and 2 bases at J, with 16 bases between the two ends. Germline V lookup: CDR1 SEHNR, CDR2 FQNEAQ (reference sequence). CDR3 sequence reads: CASSLNLQGTYEQYF. The CDR3 DNA sequence: TGTGCCAGCAGCCTCAATCTACAGGGAACCTACGAGCAGTACTTC. Drawing the rest from reference TRBV7-9 and TRBJ2-7, the complete variable domain is DTGVSQNPRHKITKRGQNVTFRCDPISEHNRLYWYRQTLGQGPEFLTYFQNEAQLEKSRLLSDRFSAERPKGSFSTLEIQRTEQGDSAMYLCASSLNLQGTYEQYFGPGTRLTVT.

The genes are TRBV5-4 and TRBJ2-6; weak D call: TRBD1 (6 bases). The ends were cut back, 6 bases at V and 1 base at J, with 8 bases in the middle. Germline loops: CDR1 SGHNT, CDR2 YYREEE (reference sequence). The CDR3 is 14 residues long. CDR3 in amino acids: CASKTGSGANVLTF. In DNA form, the CDR3 reads TGTGCCAGCAAAACAGGGTCTGGGGCCAACGTCCTGACTTTC.

This clone was counted a single time. The chain links TRBV6-5 to TRBJ1-4; D uncertain. V was trimmed by 6 bases and J by 8 bases, leaving 10 bases between them. The length of the CDR3 is 12 residues. Germline V lookup: CDR1 MNHEY, CDR2 SVGAGI. This chain's CDR3 is CASRGAGEKLFF. CDR3 coding DNA: TGTGCCAGCAGGGGAGCGGGGGAAAAACTGTTTTTT.

V usage is TRBV28 and J usage is TRBJ1-2; 7 bases match TRBD1. CDR3 size: 16 residues. The junction had 15 bases not matched to a gene; V was cut back by 6 bases and J by 5 bases. The germline V gene encodes CDR1 MDHEN and CDR2 SYDVKM. CDR3 DNA sequence: TGTGCCAGCAGCTCAGGGACAGTTGAGGGGAATTATGGCTACACCTTC. This sequence encodes CASSSGTVEGNYGYTF.

This chain links TRBV6-5 with TRBJ2-3; D is uncertain. Germline V lookup: CDR1 MNHEY, CDR2 SVGAGI. The germline V and J ends were trimmed by 7 bases and 1 base, with 9 bases remaining between them. The CDR3 consists of 13 residues. In DNA form, the CDR3 reads TGTGCCAGCACAACAGTGGGCACAGATACGCAGTATTTT. Translation: CASTTVGTDTQYF.

This clone came up a few times. The rearrangement joins TRBV5-1 to TRBJ1-3, with D uncertain. Trimming removed 4 bases from V and 0 bases from J, with 11 bases in between. The CDR3 runs to 15 residues. Per germline, CDR1 SGHRS and CDR2 YFSETQ. This CDR3 is CASSPSGNSGNTIYF. Written as DNA, the CDR3 is TGCGCCAGCAGCCCGAGCGGGAACTCTGGAAACACCATATATTTT. The full variable domain, completed using reference TRBV5-1 and TRBJ1-3, is KAGVTQTPRYLIKTRGQQVTLSCSPISGHRSVSWYQQTPGQGLQFLFEYFSETQRNKGNFPGRFSGRQFSNSRSEMNVSTLELGDSALYLCASSPSGNSGNTIYFGEGSWLTVV.

This chain links TRBV28 with TRBJ1-2; D perhaps matches TRBD1 (5 bases). From germline, CDR1 is MDHEN and CDR2 SYDVKM. The CDR3 runs to 14 residues. The germline V and J ends were trimmed by 2 bases and 2 bases, with 9 bases remaining between them. CDR3 region: CASSLDRTNYGYTF. CDR3 DNA: TGTGCCAGCAGTTTAGACAGAACCAACTATGGCTACACCTTC.